The sequence of this TCR beta chain was determined in a study of blood T cell repertoires in COVID-19. Study as a whole: The United States, Italy and Spain were the sources of the acute and convalescent COVID-19 samples. T cells, B-cell-depleted T cells, or PBMCs provided the cDNA or gDNA that served as material.

The CDR3 consists of 13 residues. Trimming stripped 7 bases from V and 1 base from J, with 11 bases between. Germline V gene lookup returns CDR1 SQVTM and CDR2 ANQGSEA. Under the authors' procedure: How many nucleated cells were present was estimated from reference gene primer amplification. The repertoire was sequenced with immunoSEQ multiplex PCR; TCRdb's copy has only in-frame clones and lacks some. For V, J and clone size, that table is used; D and trimming come from the DNA. The sample contains around 250,000 clones, roughly 79% of which appear only once. The receptor's source is an elderly woman with acute or convalescent COVID-19. The sample consisted of peripheral blood. This sequence joins TRBV29-1 and TRBJ2-1, with D possibly matching TRBD2 (5 bases). The CDR3 protein is CSAAVQSYNEQFF. CDR3 bases: TGCAGCGCAGCGGTACAGTCCTACAATGAGCAGTTCTTC.